This passage covers 26 T cell receptor beta chains from one sample sequenced in a study of beta chain features in type 1 diabetes (dated by TCRdb to the late 2010s). Overall study outcomes, separate from this receptor: Type 1 diabetes patients showed a moderate but significant shortening of TCRB CDR3 length in all four CD4+ subsets.

For these receptors, no antigen is known. To prepare the library, the immunoSEQ multiplex PCR assay was applied. The High Capacity cDNA Reverse Transcription Kit was used to reverse transcribe all of the isolated RNA, meaning that expressed TCRB transcripts were what got sequenced. As stored in TCRdb, this immuneACCESS dataset retains in-frame rearrangements with V and J assigned. A fraction of the clones does not appear; measured against another copy, unresolved V genes explain less than half of the discrepancy, and the remainder lacks a known reason. The sample data list some 190,000 clones, and roughly 8% of these were observed just once. The top ten hold approximately 0.93% of the sample. The sample taken for sequencing was central memory CD4+ T cells from blood. The receptors stem from a woman between 40 and 50 years old with type 1 diabetes.

This clone was picked up a small number of times. This rearrangement joins TRBV7-2 to TRBJ2-1; 8 bases are shared with TRBD1. The V segment lost 2 bases and the J segment 3 bases; nucleotides outside the gene matches: 6. CDR1 is SGHTA, CDR2 FQGNSA, per germline. CDR3 length: 16 residues. The chain's CDR3 is CASSLFGQGLYNEQFF. CDR3 sequence (DNA): TGTGCCAGCAGCTTATTTGGACAGGGTCTCTACAATGAGCAGTTCTTC. The complete variable domain, with remaining parts taken from reference TRBV7-2 and TRBJ2-1, reads GAGVSQSPSNKVTEKGKDVELRCDPISGHTALYWYRQSLGQGLEFLIYFQGNSAPDKSGLPSDRFSAERTGGSVSTLTIQRTQQEDSAVYLCASSLFGQGLYNEQFFGPGTRLTVL.

This clone was detected only a few times. The chain couples TRBV19 to TRBJ2-1; 9 bases fit TRBD2. The J segment lost 9 bases and the V segment lost 5 bases, leaving 17 bases of the junction unmatched. The CDR3 runs 17 residues. Germline lookup yields CDR1 LNHDA and CDR2 SQIVND (reference sequence). CDR3 nucleotide sequence: TGTGCCAGTAGTCGACCGTTAACCGGGACTAGCTCCACTGAGCAGTTCTTC. It yields the protein CASSRPLTGTSSTEQFF. The whole variable domain, remainder taken from reference TRBV19 and TRBJ2-1, is DGGITQSPKYLFRKEGQNVTLSCEQNLNHDAMYWYRQDPGQGLRLIYYSQIVNDFQKGDIAEGYSVSREKKESFPLTVTSAQKNPTAFYLCASSRPLTGTSSTEQFFGPGTRLTVL.

At least ten counts were recorded for this clone. This chain joins TRBV2 and TRBJ2-1; a weak D match, TRBD2 (5 bases). The CDR3 runs 13 residues. Per the germline V gene, CDR1 is SNHLY and CDR2 is FYNNEI. V was shortened by 7 bases and J by 5 bases, with 12 bases between the two germline ends. The CDR3: CASIWQRDNEQFF. The CDR3 DNA reads TGTGCCAGCATCTGGCAGAGGGACAATGAGCAGTTCTTC.

The chain employs TRBV9 and TRBJ2-1; 10 bases align to TRBD2. Per germline, CDR1 SGDLS and CDR2 YYNGEE. With 4 bases clipped from V and 8 bases from J, the junction kept 12 bases outside the gene matches. The CDR3 is 16 amino acids. CDR3 coding DNA: TGTGCCAGCAGCTTTAGAAGCGGGGGGGCAAGGGATGAGCAGTTCTTC. This sequence encodes CASSFRSGGARDEQFF.

The sample holds a few counts of this clone. This CDR3 is CASSLTRGTQYF. The DNA for the CDR3 is TGTGCCAGCAGCTTAACGCGGGGTACGCAGTATTTT. The chain employs TRBV7-3 and TRBJ2-3, with D possibly matching TRBD2 (6 bases). The V end lost 0 bases, the J end lost 8 bases, and 6 bases lay between the germline ends. CDR3 length: 12 residues. From germline, CDR1 is SGHTA and CDR2 FQGTGA.

The chain carries TRBV6-5 and TRBJ1-1; D unresolved. Trimming cost V 6 bases and J 6 bases, with 14 bases left between them. The V gene's germline CDR1 is MNHEY and CDR2 SVGAGI. This CDR3 is built from 13 residues. The CDR3 nucleotides are TGTGCCAGCAGGCCCGGACTGGGCCCTGAAGCTTTCTTT. It translates to CASRPGLGPEAFF.

This clone was seen more than once but under ten times. The chain combines TRBV11-2 with TRBJ2-3; tentatively, D is TRBD2 (6 bases). Between the trimmed V and J ends, which lost 2 bases and 2 bases, there was a span of 11 bases. Germline-derived CDR1 and CDR2 are SGHAT and FQNNGV. This CDR3 is 15 amino acids long. CDR3 coding DNA: TGTGCCAGCAGCTTACGGGGGTCTCCCACAGATACGCAGTATTTT. Amino acids: CASSLRGSPTDTQYF. Full variable domain (remainder filled in from reference TRBV11-2 and TRBJ2-3): EAGVAQSPRYKIIEKRQSVAFWCNPISGHATLYWYQQILGQGPKLLIQFQNNGVVDDSQLPKDRFSAERLKGVDSTLKIQPAKLEDSAVYLCASSLRGSPTDTQYFGPGTRLTVL.

Ten or more counts support this clone. CDR3: CSGSGTSGRSEKFF. The CDR3 DNA sequence: TGCAGCGGCTCCGGGACTAGCGGGAGAAGTGAAAAGTTCTTC. This rearrangement joins TRBV29-1 to TRBJ2-1, with 14 bases fitting TRBD2. The germline V gene has CDR1 SQVTM and CDR2 ANQGSEA. The CDR3 length is 14 residues. Trimming at V came to 7 bases and at J to 14 bases, leaving 13 bases not matched to a gene.

The rearrangement uses TRBV4-1 and TRBJ1-2; D is ambiguous. Germline assignment: CDR1 MGHRA and CDR2 YSYEKL. Trimming left V 0 bases short and J 3 bases short, with 8 bases between. This CDR3 comprises 14 residues. CDR3 in amino acids: CASSQDNNYYGYTF. DNA of the CDR3: TGCGCCAGCAGCCAAGACAACAATTACTATGGCTACACCTTC.

On this clone itself: The junction and the germline gene differ at one end; a read error may be behind it. V gene TRBV7-9 combines with J gene TRBJ2-5; D unclear. The V gene's germline CDR1 is SEHNR and CDR2 FQNEAQ (reference sequence). There are 12 residues in the CDR3. The CDR3 reads CANSLRRETQYF. Written as DNA, the CDR3 is TGTGCCAACAGCCTGAGGAGAGAGACCCAGTACTTC.

This clone was detected only a few times. J is TRBJ1-2 and V is TRBV11-1, with D possibly matching TRBD1 (5 bases). Germline CDR1 and CDR2: SGHAT and FQDESV (reference sequence). This CDR3 contains 13 residues. Trimming cost V 3 bases and J 7 bases, with 12 bases left between them. The CDR3 is CASSFVDSSGYTF. The CDR3 DNA reads as TGTGCCAGCAGCTTCGTTGACAGTTCTGGCTACACCTTC. Looking up the rest from reference TRBV11-1 and TRBJ1-2 gives the full variable domain: EAEVAQSPRYKITEKSQAVAFWCDPISGHATLYWYRQILGQGPELLVQFQDESVVDDSQLPKDRFSAERLKGVDSTLKIQPAELGDSAMYLCASSFVDSSGYTFGSGTRLTVV.

This clone has a handful of counts. V gene TRBV19 combines with J gene TRBJ1-2, with TRBD1 matching over 8 bases. With V trimmed by 7 bases and J by 3 bases, 4 bases remained unmatched. The germline gives CDR1 LNHDA, CDR2 SQIVND (reference sequence). The CDR3 is 13 residues long. CDR3 DNA: TGTGCCAGTATGGGACAGGTGGACTATGGCTACACCTTC. As protein: CASMGQVDYGYTF. The variable domain in full, with the rest retrieved from reference TRBV19 and TRBJ1-2, is DGGITQSPKYLFRKEGQNVTLSCEQNLNHDAMYWYRQDPGQGLRLIYYSQIVNDFQKGDIAEGYSVSREKKESFPLTVTSAQKNPTAFYLCASMGQVDYGYTFGSGTRLTVV.

The chain has TRBV7-9 and TRBJ2-5, with D tentatively TRBD1 (6 bases). The DNA end is a closer match to TRBJ2-7, so the J assignment may be wrong. The V gene's germline CDR1 is SEHNR and CDR2 FQNEAQ (reference sequence). The CDR3 totals 14 residues. The CDR3 reads CASSIGAGESEQYF. CDR3 sequence (DNA): TGTGCCAGCTCCATCGGGGCAGGGGAAAGCGAGCAGTACTTC.

V is TRBV28 and J is TRBJ2-7; 7 bases are a match to TRBD1. The CDR3 covers 16 residues. CDR1 and CDR2 from the germline V gene are MDHEN and SYDVKM. V trimming: 3 bases; J trimming: 0 bases; junction bases outside the gene matches: 8. The chain's CDR3 is CASSFSTGARSYEQYF. Written as DNA, the CDR3 is TGTGCCAGCAGTTTTTCTACAGGGGCCCGCTCCTACGAGCAGTACTTC.

The V and J genes are TRBV29-1 and TRBJ1-1; 9 nucleotides match TRBD1. Germline-derived CDR1 and CDR2 are SQVTM and ANQGSEA. Trimming at V came to 8 bases and at J to 4 bases, leaving 11 bases not matched to a gene. This CDR3 region has 14 residues. CDR3: CSSEYGQGTTEAFF. As DNA, the CDR3 is TGCAGCTCTGAGTATGGACAGGGGACCACTGAAGCTTTCTTT.

V and J are TRBV9 and TRBJ2-5; TRBD2 is a possible D gene (5 bases). Trimming pared 3 bases from V and 2 bases from J, leaving 11 bases between. The CDR3 length is 14 residues. Germline V gene sequence: CDR1 SGDLS, CDR2 YYNGEE. The CDR3: CASSDPGKQETQYF. As DNA, the CDR3 is TGTGCCAGCAGCGATCCGGGAAAACAAGAGACCCAGTACTTC.

CDR3 region: CASAIRGGTGELFF. The CDR3 bases are TGTGCCAGTGCGATTCGGGGGGGAACCGGGGAGCTGTTTTTT. This chain links TRBV19 with TRBJ2-2, with 8 bases aligning to TRBD2. This CDR3 comprises 14 residues. CDR1 is LNHDA, CDR2 SQIVND, per germline (reference sequence). V shed 8 bases and J 5 bases; nucleotides not matched to a gene: 7.

This chain's CDR3 is CASLGSRRNTGELFF. DNA of the CDR3: TGTGCCAGCCTGGGGAGTCGACGGAACACCGGGGAGCTGTTTTTT. The V gene is TRBV28, the J gene TRBJ2-2; D is possibly TRBD2 (5 bases). The CDR3 is 15 amino acids. The V gene's germline CDR1 is MDHEN and CDR2 SYDVKM. Trimming took off 8 bases at V and 1 base at J, with 14 bases between the two ends.

This clone appeared a few times. This CDR3 is CAWSPRGGTSGRASRQYF. The CDR3 bases are TGTGCCTGGAGTCCTAGGGGGGGGACTAGCGGGAGGGCCTCCCGGCAGTACTTC. V gene TRBV30 combines with J gene TRBJ2-7; 16 bases map to TRBD2. Germline V gene data show CDR1 as GTSNPN and CDR2 as SVGIG (reference sequence). The CDR3 covers 18 residues. After removal of 2 bases from V and 9 bases from J, the junction contained 16 bases not matched to a gene.

A few counts support this clone. The V gene is TRBV29-1, the J gene TRBJ1-1, with 9 bases aligning to TRBD1. V was clipped by 8 bases and J by 8 bases; unmatched bases: 6. The germline V gene has CDR1 SQVTM and CDR2 ANQGSEA. This CDR3 spans 11 amino acids. The CDR3: CSSGQGGEAFF. The CDR3 nucleotides read TGCAGCTCGGGACAGGGAGGGGAAGCTTTCTTT.

There are a few counts of this clone. V usage is TRBV7-3 and J usage is TRBJ2-1; possible D gene TRBD2, 6 bases. From germline, CDR1 is SGHTA and CDR2 FQGTGA. V shed 2 bases and J shed 5 bases, with 19 bases lying between them. The CDR3 spans 17 residues. The CDR3 DNA reads as TGTGCCAGCAGCTTAGAGGATTCTGGCGGGGCGGACAATGAGCAGTTCTTC. This gives the protein CASSLEDSGGADNEQFF.

This clone appeared a few times. The genes are TRBV29-1 and TRBJ1-3; D possibly corresponds to TRBD1 (5 bases). The V end was cut by 3 bases, the J end by 8 bases, with 8 bases between. The CDR3 sequence is 11 residues long. Per the germline V gene, CDR1 is SQVTM and CDR2 is ANQGSEA. The CDR3 loop reads CSVDLGDTIYF. The CDR3 coding sequence is TGCAGCGTTGATCTAGGGGACACCATATATTTT.

This clone was seen more than once but under ten times. V usage is TRBV2 and J usage is TRBJ1-5; the match to TRBD1 covers 8 bases. Trimming cost V 10 bases and J 0 bases; bases outside gene matches: 2. The CDR3 sequence is 13 residues long. Germline V CDR1 and CDR2: SNHLY, FYNNEI. This CDR3 reads CATQGDSNQPQHF. Here the CDR3 DNA reads TGTGCCACACAGGGGGATAGCAATCAGCCCCAGCATTTT.

This chain connects TRBV11-1 to TRBJ1-4, with D unclear. The CDR3 extends over 16 amino acids. Germline V gives CDR1 SGHAT, CDR2 FQDESV (reference sequence). Deletions cut 5 bases from V and 0 bases from J, with 13 bases between. CDR3 DNA sequence: TGTGCCAGCAGCCTCACCGTCGGAGCAACTAATGAAAAACTGTTTTTT. Residues: CASSLTVGATNEKLFF.

This clone was picked up a small number of times. V gene TRBV5-1 combines with J gene TRBJ2-1; D unresolved. Germline lookup yields CDR1 SGHRS and CDR2 YFSETQ. V was trimmed by 0 bases and J by 6 bases, leaving 10 bases between them. The length of the CDR3 is 14 residues. The CDR3, as DNA: TGCGCCAGCAGCTTGGGGTTTACGGGCAATGAGCAGTTCTTC. As protein: CASSLGFTGNEQFF.

V is TRBV18 and J is TRBJ2-1, with TRBD1 identical over 7 bases. J lost 3 bases, V lost 6 bases, and 2 bases had no gene match. This CDR3 is 13 amino acids long. CDR1 and CDR2 from the germline V gene are KGHSH and LQKENI. CDR3 nucleotide sequence: TGTGCCAGCTCCGACAGGGACTACAATGAGCAGTTCTTC. Translated: CASSDRDYNEQFF. Supplemented by reference TRBV18 and TRBJ2-1, the full variable domain reads NAGVMQNPRHLVRRRGQEARLRCSPMKGHSHVYWYRQLPEEGLKFMVYLQKENIIDESGMPKERFSAEFPKEGPSILRIQQVVRGDSAAYFCASSDRDYNEQFFGPGTRLTVL.